This TCR beta chain was sequenced for a study of shared clonotypes between healthy human individuals. For the study at large: A donor's plate count was three for CD4 naive and three for CD4 memory; CD8 naive had two and CD8 memory one.

Comment on this clone: What it recognizes is unknown.

The study, taken as a whole, reports: Generally, naive subsets (rather than memory subsets) showed larger estimated richness.

Per the germline V gene, CDR1 is SNHLY and CDR2 is FYNNEI. This CDR3 comprises 14 residues. Deletions cut 1 base from V and 5 bases from J, with 10 bases between. Original data processing: ImmunoSEQ only sent back junction sequences with no quality scores, so filtering was done differently. Only in-frame clones appear in the TCRdb table, and some are missing; sequencing was by immunoSEQ multiplex PCR. That table supplies the V and J calls and clone size; D and trimming were determined from the DNA. The sample yields fewer than 400,000 clones, approximately 79% seen once. CD4+ cells yielded CD45RA+ naive and CD45RA-negative memory subsets.

The sequence came from a man aged 30-40 years in good health. The sample taken for sequencing was memory CD4+ T cells sorted from blood. Subset described: CD45RA-negative fraction. This sequence joins TRBV2 and TRBJ2-3, with a weak D call TRBD2 (6 bases). The CDR3 coding sequence is TGTGCCAGCAGTGAAGGGAGGGCGGAAGATACGCAGTATTTT. As protein: CASSEGRAEDTQYF.